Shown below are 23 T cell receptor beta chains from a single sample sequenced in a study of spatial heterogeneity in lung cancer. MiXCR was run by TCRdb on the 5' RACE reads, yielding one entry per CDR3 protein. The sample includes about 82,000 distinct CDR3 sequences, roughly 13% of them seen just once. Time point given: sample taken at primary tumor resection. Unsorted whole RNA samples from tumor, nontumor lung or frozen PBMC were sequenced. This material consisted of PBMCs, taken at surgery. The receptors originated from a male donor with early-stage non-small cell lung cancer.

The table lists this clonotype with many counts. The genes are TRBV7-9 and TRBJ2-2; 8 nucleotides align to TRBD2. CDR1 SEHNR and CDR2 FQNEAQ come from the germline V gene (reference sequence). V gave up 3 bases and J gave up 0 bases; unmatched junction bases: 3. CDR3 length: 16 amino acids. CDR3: CASSLGGLANTGELFF. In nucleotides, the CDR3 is TGTGCCAGCAGCTTGGGGGGACTAGCGAACACCGGGGAGCTGTTTTTT.

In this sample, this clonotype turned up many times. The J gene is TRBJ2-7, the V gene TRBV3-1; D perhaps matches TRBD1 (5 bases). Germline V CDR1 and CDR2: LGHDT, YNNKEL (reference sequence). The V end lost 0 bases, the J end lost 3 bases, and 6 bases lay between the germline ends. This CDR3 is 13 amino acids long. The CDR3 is CASSQEGVYEQYF. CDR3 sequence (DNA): TGTGCCAGCAGCCAAGAAGGGGTCTACGAGCAGTACTTC.

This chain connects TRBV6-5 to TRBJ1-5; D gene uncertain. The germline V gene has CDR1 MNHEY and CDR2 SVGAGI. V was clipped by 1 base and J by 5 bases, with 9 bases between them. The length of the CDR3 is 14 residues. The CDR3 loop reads CASSYYPSHQPQHF. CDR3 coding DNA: TGTGCCAGCAGTTACTATCCCAGTCATCAGCCCCAGCATTTT.

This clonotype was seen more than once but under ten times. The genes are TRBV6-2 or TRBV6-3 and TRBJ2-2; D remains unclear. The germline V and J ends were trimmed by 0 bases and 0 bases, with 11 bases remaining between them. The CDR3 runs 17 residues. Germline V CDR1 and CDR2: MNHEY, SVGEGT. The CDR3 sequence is CASSYSLKDANTGELFF. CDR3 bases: TGTGCCAGCAGTTACTCCTTAAAGGACGCGAACACCGGGGAGCTGTTTTTT.

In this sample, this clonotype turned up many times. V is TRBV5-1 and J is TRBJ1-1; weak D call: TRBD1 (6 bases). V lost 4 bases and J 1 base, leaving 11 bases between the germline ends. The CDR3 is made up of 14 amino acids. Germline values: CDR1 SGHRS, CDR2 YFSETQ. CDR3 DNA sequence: TGCGCCAGCAGCACCACAGGGCCGAACACTGAAGCTTTCTTT. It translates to CASSTTGPNTEAFF.

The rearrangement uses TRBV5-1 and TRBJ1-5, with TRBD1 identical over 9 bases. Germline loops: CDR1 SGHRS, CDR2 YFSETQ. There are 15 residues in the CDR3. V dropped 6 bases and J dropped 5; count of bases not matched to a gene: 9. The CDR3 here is CASTPGTGPDQPQHF. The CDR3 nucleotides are TGCGCCAGCACCCCCGGGACAGGGCCTGATCAGCCCCAGCATTTT.

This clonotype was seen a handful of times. CDR3 nucleotides: TGTGCCAGCACCGCCCCCGGGACAGGGGGCTCGGGCTACACCTTC. It is translated as CASTAPGTGGSGYTF. The chain couples TRBV9 to TRBJ1-2; TRBD1 matches at 12 bases. The CDR3 is 15 amino acids. The V gene's germline CDR1 is SGDLS and CDR2 YYNGEE. Trimming cost V 6 bases and J 8 bases; bases outside gene matches: 11.

The CDR3 nucleotides are TGCGCCAGCAGCCCAAGACAGGGGAGAAAGGACACTGAAGCTTTCTTT. This codes for CASSPRQGRKDTEAFF. The gene calls are TRBV5-1 and TRBJ1-1, with 8 bases fitting TRBD1. J gave up 3 bases and V 4 bases, and 11 bases lay outside the gene matches. The CDR3 runs to 16 residues. Germline V lookup: CDR1 SGHRS, CDR2 YFSETQ.

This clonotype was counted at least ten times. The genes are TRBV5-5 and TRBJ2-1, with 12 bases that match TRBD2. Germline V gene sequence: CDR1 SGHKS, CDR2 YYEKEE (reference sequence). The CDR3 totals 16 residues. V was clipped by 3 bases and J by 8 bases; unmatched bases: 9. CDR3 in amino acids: CASSSGLAGPTDEQFF. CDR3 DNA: TGTGCCAGCAGCTCAGGACTAGCGGGACCGACTGATGAGCAGTTCTTC.

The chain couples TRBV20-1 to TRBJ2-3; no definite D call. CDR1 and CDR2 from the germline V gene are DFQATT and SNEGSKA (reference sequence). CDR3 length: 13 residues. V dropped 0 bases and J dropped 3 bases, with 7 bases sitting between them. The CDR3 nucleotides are TGCAGTGCTAGAGAGGAATCGACAGATACGCAGTATTTT. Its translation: CSAREESTDTQYF.

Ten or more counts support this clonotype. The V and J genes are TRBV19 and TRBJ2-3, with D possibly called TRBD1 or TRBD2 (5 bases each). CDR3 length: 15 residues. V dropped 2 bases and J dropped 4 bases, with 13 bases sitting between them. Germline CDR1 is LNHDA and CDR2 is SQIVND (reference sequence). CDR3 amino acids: CASSIRGRAPDTQYF. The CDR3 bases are TGTGCCAGTAGTATACGGGGCCGAGCCCCAGATACGCAGTATTTT.

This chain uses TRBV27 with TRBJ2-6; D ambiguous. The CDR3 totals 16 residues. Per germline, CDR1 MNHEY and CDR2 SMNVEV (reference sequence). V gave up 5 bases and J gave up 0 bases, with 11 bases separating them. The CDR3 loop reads CASSPLRFSGANVLTF. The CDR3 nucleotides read TGTGCCAGCAGTCCACTTCGATTCTCTGGGGCCAACGTCCTGACTTTC.

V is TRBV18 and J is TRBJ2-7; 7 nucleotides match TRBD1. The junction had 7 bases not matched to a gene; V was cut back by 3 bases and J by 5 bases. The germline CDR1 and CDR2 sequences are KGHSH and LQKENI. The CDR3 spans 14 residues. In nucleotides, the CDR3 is TGTGCCAGCTCACCTGCGACAGGGCTACACGAGCAGTACTTC. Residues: CASSPATGLHEQYF.

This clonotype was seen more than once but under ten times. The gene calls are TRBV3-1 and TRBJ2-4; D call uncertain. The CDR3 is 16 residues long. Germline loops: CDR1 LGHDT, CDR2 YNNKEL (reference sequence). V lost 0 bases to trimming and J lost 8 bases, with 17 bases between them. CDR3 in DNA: TGTGCCAGCAGCCAAGATCTCAGCGCCTCTTGGGACATTCAGTACTTC. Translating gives CASSQDLSASWDIQYF.

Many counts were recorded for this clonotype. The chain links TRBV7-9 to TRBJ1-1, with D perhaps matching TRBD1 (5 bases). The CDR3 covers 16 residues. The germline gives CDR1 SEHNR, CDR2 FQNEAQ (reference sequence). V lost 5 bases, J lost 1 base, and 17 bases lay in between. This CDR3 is CASSPERLTGNTEAFF. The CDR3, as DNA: TGTGCCAGCAGCCCCGAGCGCCTCACAGGGAACACTGAAGCTTTCTTT.

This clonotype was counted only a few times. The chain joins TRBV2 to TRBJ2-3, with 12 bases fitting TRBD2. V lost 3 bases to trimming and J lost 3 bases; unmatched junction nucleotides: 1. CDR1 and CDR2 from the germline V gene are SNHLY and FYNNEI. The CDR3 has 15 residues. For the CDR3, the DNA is TGTGCCAGCAGTGAGACTAGCGGGAGAACAGATACGCAGTATTTT. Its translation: CASSETSGRTDTQYF. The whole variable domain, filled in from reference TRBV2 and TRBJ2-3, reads EPEVTQTPSHQVTQMGQEVILRCVPISNHLYFYWYRQILGQKVEFLVSFYNNEISEKSEIFDDQFSVERPDGSNFTLKIRSTKLEDSAMYFCASSETSGRTDTQYFGPGTRLTVL.

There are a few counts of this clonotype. The CDR3: CASSLASGRTEAFF. For the CDR3, the DNA is TGCGCCAGCAGCTTGGCCAGCGGGAGGACTGAAGCTTTCTTT. The chain carries TRBV5-1 and TRBJ1-1; no reliable D call. V was trimmed by 0 bases and J by 5 bases, leaving 11 bases between them. There are 14 residues in the CDR3. Germline values: CDR1 SGHRS, CDR2 YFSETQ.

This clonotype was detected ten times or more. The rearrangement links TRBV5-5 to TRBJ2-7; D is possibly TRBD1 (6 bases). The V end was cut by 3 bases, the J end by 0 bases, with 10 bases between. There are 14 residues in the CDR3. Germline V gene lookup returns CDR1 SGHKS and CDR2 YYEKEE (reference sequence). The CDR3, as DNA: TGTGCCAGCAGCTCCGGGACAAGCTCCTACGAGCAGTACTTC. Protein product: CASSSGTSSYEQYF.

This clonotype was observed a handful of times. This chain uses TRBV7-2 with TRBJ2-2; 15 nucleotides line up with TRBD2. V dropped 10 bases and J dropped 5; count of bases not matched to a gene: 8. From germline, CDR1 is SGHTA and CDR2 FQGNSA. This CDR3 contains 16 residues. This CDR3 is CAITGLAGGGTGELFF. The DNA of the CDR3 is TGTGCCATTACGGGACTAGCGGGAGGAGGGACCGGGGAGCTGTTTTTT.

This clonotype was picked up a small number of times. CDR3 bases: TGCAGTGCTAGAAGCCCACTTAGCGGGAGGGCCCGAGAGACCCAGTACTTC. It yields the protein CSARSPLSGRARETQYF. The chain joins TRBV20-1 to TRBJ2-5; TRBD2 matches 11 bases. Per germline, CDR1 DFQATT and CDR2 SNEGSKA (reference sequence). Germline trimming cut 2 bases from V and 4 bases from J; bases unmatched to any gene: 12. This CDR3 has 17 residues.

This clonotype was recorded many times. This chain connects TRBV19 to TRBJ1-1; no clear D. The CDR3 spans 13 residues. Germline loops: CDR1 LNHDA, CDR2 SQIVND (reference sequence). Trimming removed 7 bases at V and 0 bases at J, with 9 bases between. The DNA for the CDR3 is TGTGCCAGTAATGGAAACATGAACACTGAAGCTTTCTTT. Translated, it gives CASNGNMNTEAFF.

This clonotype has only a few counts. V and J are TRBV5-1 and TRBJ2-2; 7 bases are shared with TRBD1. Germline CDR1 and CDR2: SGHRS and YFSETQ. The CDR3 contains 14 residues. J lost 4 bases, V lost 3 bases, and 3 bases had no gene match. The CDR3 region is CASSWGTVTGELFF. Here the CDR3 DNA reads TGCGCCAGCAGCTGGGGGACAGTCACCGGGGAGCTGTTTTTT.

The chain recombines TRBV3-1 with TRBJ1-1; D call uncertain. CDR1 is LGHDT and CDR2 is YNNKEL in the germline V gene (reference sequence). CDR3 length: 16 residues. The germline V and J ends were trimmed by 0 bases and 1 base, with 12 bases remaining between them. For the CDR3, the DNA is TGTGCCAGCAGCCAAGACCTGGACTCAGGGAACACTGAAGCTTTCTTT. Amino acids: CASSQDLDSGNTEAFF.